These 15 T cell receptor beta chains were all obtained from the same sample, sequenced in a study of cytomegalovirus exposure and HLA in healthy donors. 60 Vbeta and 13 Jbeta primers were used in PCR. Sequencing was performed with immunoSEQ multiplex PCR; in TCRdb, only in-frame clones are kept and a portion is missing. The sample records about 110,000 clones, 70% being singletons. The specimen was PBMCs. Receptors originate from a man aged 25 to 45 in good health and CMV-seropositive.

The V gene is TRBV9, the J gene TRBJ1-2, with a possible D match to TRBD1 (6 bases). The germline V gene encodes CDR1 SGDLS and CDR2 YYNGEE. V shed 0 bases and J shed 0 bases, with 12 bases lying between them. The CDR3 length is 16 residues. Written as DNA, the CDR3 is TGTGCCAGCAGCGTAGAGGGACATCCAGCTAACTATGGCTACACCTTC. Its translation is CASSVEGHPANYGYTF. The full variable domain, rest sourced from reference TRBV9 and TRBJ1-2, is DSGVTQTPKHLITATGQRVTLRCSPRSGDLSVYWYQQSLDQGLQFLIQYYNGEERAKGNILERFSAQQFPDLHSELNLSSLELGDSALYFCASSVEGHPANYGYTFGSGTRLTVV.

The gene calls are TRBV11-2 and TRBJ2-7; possibly TRBD1 for D (6 bases). The CDR3 runs to 14 residues. V was trimmed by 5 bases and J by 5 bases, leaving 16 bases between them. Looked up from germline, CDR1 is SGHAT and CDR2 is FQNNGV. CDR3 sequence: CASSPMGGGHEQYF. The CDR3 bases are TGTGCCAGCAGCCCCATGGGTGGGGGCCACGAGCAGTACTTC.

The chain carries TRBV29-1 and TRBJ2-7; 7 bases align to TRBD1. CDR3 size: 13 residues. V lost 2 bases, J lost 3 bases, and 4 bases stayed unmatched. Looked up from germline, CDR1 is SQVTM and CDR2 is ANQGSEA. The CDR3 sequence is CSVEMAGGYEQYF. For the CDR3, the DNA is TGCAGCGTTGAAATGGCAGGGGGCTACGAGCAGTACTTC.

This clone was seen only once. The V and J genes are TRBV5-5 and TRBJ1-1; no reliable D call. The CDR3 is made up of 14 amino acids. Trimming took off 0 bases at V and 8 bases at J, with 14 bases between the two ends. Looked up from germline, CDR1 is SGHKS and CDR2 is YYEKEE (reference sequence). The CDR3 DNA follows: TGTGCCAGCAGCTTGGCCCTCCAGGCATTCGAAGCTTTCTTT. Its translation is CASSLALQAFEAFF.

The V call is TRBV19, the J call TRBJ2-5; TRBD2 might be the D (5 bases). The germline V and J ends were trimmed by 2 bases and 5 bases, with 15 bases remaining between them. Germline V gives CDR1 LNHDA, CDR2 SQIVND (reference sequence). The CDR3 contains 15 residues. This CDR3 reads CASSIQGLLRETQYF. The CDR3 DNA is TGTGCCAGTAGTATACAAGGACTTCTAAGGGAGACCCAGTACTTC.

The CDR3 coding sequence is TGTGCCAGTACCCCCTGGGAGGGAACCTATGGCTACACCTTC. This gives the protein CASTPWEGTYGYTF. The chain carries TRBV19 and TRBJ1-2, with no clear D. The germline V and J ends were trimmed by 7 bases and 4 bases, with 16 bases remaining between them. Germline V gene data show CDR1 as LNHDA and CDR2 as SQIVND (reference sequence). The CDR3 totals 14 residues.

This clone has a single count. The rearrangement links TRBV6-1 to TRBJ1-5; the match to TRBD1 covers 8 bases. The trim removed 1 base at V and 4 bases at J, leaving 6 bases unmatched. The germline CDR1 and CDR2 sequences are MNHNS and SASEGT. The CDR3 consists of 16 residues. CDR3: CASSEVETGGNQPQHF. DNA for the CDR3: TGTGCCAGCAGTGAAGTGGAAACAGGGGGGAATCAGCCCCAGCATTTT.

This clone has just one count. V usage is TRBV11-3 and J usage is TRBJ1-1; D uncertain. Germline lookup yields CDR1 SGHNT and CDR2 YENEEA. V lost 5 bases to trimming and J lost 4 bases, with 14 bases between them. The CDR3 is 14 amino acids. The CDR3 coding sequence is TGTGCCAGCAGCCCCGACTTTGACGGCACTGAAGCTTTCTTT. Its translation is CASSPDFDGTEAFF.

The V gene is TRBV5-1, the J gene TRBJ1-2, with 7 nucleotides matching TRBD1. The germline V gene has CDR1 SGHRS and CDR2 YFSETQ. The trim removed 5 bases at V and 4 bases at J, leaving 8 bases unmatched. This CDR3 region has 14 residues. This CDR3 reads CASRRDSESYGYTF. CDR3 nucleotides: TGCGCCAGCAGGAGGGACAGCGAGAGCTATGGCTACACCTTC.

This chain joins TRBV30 and TRBJ1-2; no clear D gene. Trimming pared 4 bases from V and 0 bases from J, leaving 9 bases between. In germline, CDR1 is GTSNPN, CDR2 SVGIG (reference sequence). The CDR3 has 13 amino acids. The CDR3 DNA follows: TGTGCCTGGACTCAGCAGGCTAACTATGGCTACACCTTC. Translated: CAWTQQANYGYTF.

This chain uses TRBV2 with TRBJ2-2; 12 positions match TRBD2. This CDR3 spans 15 amino acids. Germline CDR1 reads SNHLY; CDR2 reads FYNNEI. J lost 6 bases, V lost 5 bases, and 4 bases had no gene match. CDR3: CASSRLAGVPGELFF. CDR3 nucleotide sequence: TGTGCCAGCAGTCGACTAGCGGGAGTGCCCGGGGAGCTGTTTTTT.

This clone was counted only a few times. This chain links TRBV4-2 with TRBJ2-3; 9 nucleotides agree with TRBD2. Trimming took 1 base from V and 0 from J; bases not matched to a gene: 5. Germline V CDR1 and CDR2: LGHNA, YNFKEQ. The CDR3 is 17 amino acids. The CDR3 region has the DNA TGTGCCAGCAGCCAAGGCGATGGACTAGCGAGCACAGATACGCAGTATTTT. Encoded protein: CASSQGDGLASTDTQYF.

This clone was found once. The chain has TRBV2 and TRBJ1-5; 9 positions match TRBD1. In germline, CDR1 is SNHLY, CDR2 FYNNEI. V shed 6 bases and J 0 bases; nucleotides not matched to a gene: 6. The CDR3 loop spans 16 amino acids. For the CDR3, the DNA is TGTGCCAGCAGGTCGACAGGGGGGGATAGCAATCAGCCCCAGCATTTT. Protein product: CASRSTGGDSNQPQHF. Looking up the rest from reference TRBV2 and TRBJ1-5 gives the full variable domain: EPEVTQTPSHQVTQMGQEVILRCVPISNHLYFYWYRQILGQKVEFLVSFYNNEISEKSEIFDDQFSVERPDGSNFTLKIRSTKLEDSAMYFCASRSTGGDSNQPQHFGDGTRLSIL.

This clone was recorded a few times. This sequence joins TRBV7-2 and TRBJ2-5, with a possible D match to TRBD2 (6 bases). Germline CDR1 SGHTA, CDR2 FQGNSA. The CDR3 contains 13 residues. Deletions cut 5 bases from V and 5 bases from J, with 12 bases between. The CDR3 protein is CASSPGTFETQYF. The DNA of the CDR3 is TGTGCCAGCAGCCCCGGGACTTTTGAGACCCAGTACTTC.

This chain joins TRBV28 and TRBJ1-3; possibly TRBD1 for D (6 bases). The germline V gene encodes CDR1 MDHEN and CDR2 SYDVKM. The CDR3 spans 13 residues. The ends were cut back, 6 bases at V and 4 bases at J, with 10 bases in the middle. The DNA for the CDR3 is TGTGCCAGCAGCGCAGGGACAGGAAACACCATATATTTT. This sequence encodes CASSAGTGNTIYF.